This entry features one T cell receptor (beta chain) sequence. The data belong to a study of blood T cell repertoires in COVID-19. Assay used: immunoSEQ multiplex PCR; TCRdb lists only in-frame clones, some missing. Among 360,000 or so clones, roughly 84% were seen once, and the ten largest hold 3%. Germline V CDR1 and CDR2: SGDLS, YYNGEE. The CDR3 has 15 amino acids. V lost 3 bases, J lost 1 base, and 5 bases stayed unmatched. The chain has TRBV9 and TRBJ1-1, with 8 nucleotides matching TRBD1. The source of this sequence is a woman in her thirties who had recovered from COVID-19. Sequencing used PBMCs or T cells enriched from blood (not recorded which). CDR3 bases: TGTGCCAGCAGCGAGAGGACAGGGACGAACACTGAAGCTTTCTTT. Translation gives CASSERTGTNTEAFF.